These T cell receptor beta chains were read from a single sample in a study of blood T cell repertoires in COVID-19. This table comes from immunoSEQ multiplex PCR, and its TCRdb copy is limited to in-frame clones, with some not included. The repertoire holds 240,000 or so clones, with 87% as singletons. The sequenced sample was peripheral blood. The receptor set was obtained from a man aged 55 to 70 who had recovered from COVID-19. Both conserved end residues are part of each CDR3. Each record gives: clone size, J gene, D gene, V gene, CDR3 DNA, CDR3 protein. A D gene is named only where the DNA matches it firmly. Only part of the rows carry a size: once, few, many, or a class if the clone is expanded.

few TRBJ2-1 TRBD1 TRBV28 TGTGCCTGTACCGGGACAGATTACAATGAGCAGTTCTTC CACTGTDYNEQFF
- TRBJ1-2 - TRBV19 TGTGCCAGTAGTCGGCAGGGTTATGGCTACACCTTC CASSRQGYGYTF
- TRBJ2-7 - TRBV15 TGTGCCACCAGCAGAGAACGGTGGTACGAGCAGTACTTC CATSRERWYEQYF
- TRBJ1-5 TRBD1 TRBV28 TGTGCCAGCAGCCAGCGACAGGGCGACAATCAGCCCCAGCATTTT CASSQRQGDNQPQHF
few TRBJ2-2 TRBD2 TRBV5-6 TGTGCCAGCAGCTTGGCGGCAGGGAGGGGTACCGGGGAGCTGTTTTTT CASSLAAGRGTGELFF
- TRBJ2-7 TRBD1 TRBV6-1 TGTGCCAGCAGTGAATTTTGGGACAGAGCTGGGCAGTACTTC CASSEFWDRAGQYF
few TRBJ2-1 TRBD2 TRBV5-1 TGCGCCAGCACCGGACTAGCGGGGAACAATGAGCAGTTCTTC CASTGLAGNNEQFF
- TRBJ1-2 - TRBV6-1 TGTGCCAGCAGTGATCGAAGGGGCGGGGGATCGGGCACCTTC CASSDRRGGGSGTF
- TRBJ2-3 - TRBV28 TGTGCCAGCAGTTTAGCGCCGGGGGGCACAGATACGCAGTATTTT CASSLAPGGTDTQYF
- TRBJ2-1 - TRBV5-6 TGTGCCAGCAGCGCAACCTTAGGGGTCCGTAAGAATGAGCAGTTCTTC CASSATLGVRKNEQFF
- TRBJ2-1 TRBD2 TRBV5-6 TGTGCCAGCAGCTTTGACGGGGGGGCAGTTTGGAATGAGCAGTTCTTC CASSFDGGAVWNEQFF
- TRBJ2-7 TRBD1 TRBV5-1 TGCGCCAGCAGCCCGGGACAGGGGGCCTACGAGCAGTACTTC CASSPGQGAYEQYF
- TRBJ2-1 - TRBV5-6 TGTGCCAGCAGCTTGGCGCCAGGCAATGAGCAGTTCTTC CASSLAPGNEQFF
few TRBJ2-7 - TRBV6-4 TGTGCCAGCAGCCCCTCTGGAGGGGGGGCGAACGAGCAGTACTTC CASSPSGGGANEQYF
- TRBJ1-6 - TRBV6-4 TGTGCCAGCAGTCTTACAGGGTCCTATAATTCACCCCTCCACTTT CASSLTGSYNSPLHF
- TRBJ2-3 - TRBV7-9 TGTGCCAGCAGCCATGCGAGCATAGGGGCAGATACGCAGTATTTT CASSHASIGADTQYF
few TRBJ1-2 TRBD1 TRBV5-6 TGTGCCAGCAGCCGTCCGGGACAGGGGTTTAGTGGCTATGGCTACACCTTC CASSRPGQGFSGYGYTF
- TRBJ2-1 - TRBV3-1/TRBV3-2 TGTGCCAGCAGCCAATATGGCGCAGGAAATGAGCAGTTCTTC CASSQYGAGNEQFF